A single sample is the source of the 32 T cell receptor beta chains below, sequenced in a study of TIL therapy for anti-PD-1-resistant metastatic lung cancer. Indicated time point: pre-treatment sample, taken before nivolumab and TIL therapy. Sequencing used immunoSEQ v3. Assay used: immunoSEQ multiplex PCR; TCRdb lists only in-frame clones, some missing. This sample has some 16,000 clones; roughly 72% occur once, and the top ten carry under 45%. Source: blood, taken at baseline. These receptors were obtained from a person aged 25-85 years with non-small cell lung cancer.

The chain is built from TRBV5-1 and TRBJ1-1; possibly TRBD1 for D (5 bases). Per germline, CDR1 SGHRS and CDR2 YFSETQ. The CDR3 is 11 amino acids. The V end was cut by 3 bases, the J end by 10 bases, with 10 bases between. This CDR3 reads CASSSGTRAFF. The DNA of the CDR3 is TGCGCCAGCAGCTCCGGGACGCGAGCTTTCTTT.

The genes are TRBV19 and TRBJ1-3; D gene ambiguous. Trimming cost V 5 bases and J 4 bases, with 3 bases left between them. The germline gives CDR1 LNHDA, CDR2 SQIVND (reference sequence). The CDR3 has 11 residues. In DNA, the CDR3 is TGTGCCAGTAGTCCCGGAAACACCATATATTTT. Translated: CASSPGNTIYF.

This clone was found many times. J is TRBJ2-3 and V is TRBV15; possible D gene TRBD2, 6 bases. The CDR3 loop spans 14 amino acids. V lost 5 bases to trimming and J lost 5 bases, with 14 bases between them. CDR1 LNHNV and CDR2 YYDKDF come from the germline V gene (reference sequence). CDR3 loop: CATSAGGDEDTQYF. In DNA form, the CDR3 reads TGTGCCACCAGCGCCGGCGGGGATGAAGATACGCAGTATTTT.

Judged by abundance, this clone is medium-sized (0.01 to 0.1%). The rearrangement joins TRBV5-1 to TRBJ1-2; 9 bases agree with TRBD1. This CDR3 is built from 15 residues. V was pared by 5 bases and J by 8 bases, with 13 bases of the junction left unmatched. Germline-derived CDR1 and CDR2 are SGHRS and YFSETQ. The CDR3 protein is CASRGEPGQGYGYTF. CDR3 coding DNA: TGCGCCAGCAGAGGGGAACCGGGACAGGGATACGGCTACACCTTC.

This clone came up a few times. The chain has TRBV6-1 and TRBJ1-3; 8 nucleotides agree with TRBD1. V was clipped by 7 bases and J by 3 bases; unmatched bases: 5. Germline assignment: CDR1 MNHNS and CDR2 SASEGT. The length of the CDR3 is 14 residues. CDR3 DNA sequence: TGTGCCAGCACTCAGGGGGCGGATGGAAACACCATATATTTT. Protein product: CASTQGADGNTIYF.

The genes are TRBV18 and TRBJ2-3; 12 positions agree with TRBD2. The CDR3 has 17 residues. V dropped 0 bases and J dropped 6; count of bases not matched to a gene: 7. The V gene's germline CDR1 is KGHSH and CDR2 LQKENI. The CDR3 region has the DNA TGTGCCAGCTCACCACCTCAACTAGCGGGGGGACGGGATACGCAGTATTTT. As protein: CASSPPQLAGGRDTQYF. Full variable domain (rest looked up from reference TRBV18 and TRBJ2-3): NAGVMQNPRHLVRRRGQEARLRCSPMKGHSHVYWYRQLPEEGLKFMVYLQKENIIDESGMPKERFSAEFPKEGPSILRIQQVVRGDSAAYFCASSPPQLAGGRDTQYFGPGTRLTVL.

This rearrangement joins TRBV11-3 to TRBJ1-2, with a tentative D call TRBD1 (5 bases). CDR1 is SGHNT and CDR2 is YENEEA in the germline V gene. The CDR3 sequence is 14 residues long. Deletions cut 1 base from V and 4 bases from J, with 10 bases between. In nucleotides, the CDR3 is TGTGCCAGCAGCTTAGGGGGGGGTCTCTATGGCTACACCTTC. Amino acids: CASSLGGGLYGYTF.

This chain connects TRBV9 to TRBJ1-5; D perhaps matches TRBD1 (5 bases). The CDR3 contains 17 residues. Germline CDR1 and CDR2: SGDLS and YYNGEE. V lost 4 bases to trimming and J lost 4 bases, with 21 bases between them. CDR3: CASSPHGGWDRNQPQHF. CDR3 nucleotide sequence: TGTGCCAGCAGCCCCCATGGGGGGTGGGATCGGAATCAGCCCCAGCATTTT.

This clone appeared once. This rearrangement joins TRBV11-2 to TRBJ1-5; D remains ambiguous. V lost 5 bases to trimming and J lost 1 base, with 12 bases between them. CDR3 length: 15 amino acids. The germline V gene has CDR1 SGHAT and CDR2 FQNNGV. CDR3 amino acids: CASSRGGRSNQPQHF. The CDR3 DNA reads TGTGCCAGCAGCCGAGGTGGAAGAAGCAATCAGCCCCAGCATTTT. Drawing the rest from reference TRBV11-2 and TRBJ1-5, the complete variable domain is EAGVAQSPRYKIIEKRQSVAFWCNPISGHATLYWYQQILGQGPKLLIQFQNNGVVDDSQLPKDRFSAERLKGVDSTLKIQPAKLEDSAVYLCASSRGGRSNQPQHFGDGTRLSIL.

This sequence joins TRBV13 and TRBJ1-1; 9 bases match TRBD1. There are 17 residues in the CDR3. J was trimmed by 0 bases and V by 4 bases; bases with no gene match: 9. From germline, CDR1 is PRHDT and CDR2 FYEKMQ (reference sequence). CDR3 loop: CASSSSGTGPLNTEAFF. CDR3 nucleotides: TGTGCCAGCAGCTCCTCCGGGACAGGGCCACTGAACACTGAAGCTTTCTTT.

This chain links TRBV7-6 with TRBJ1-1; D uncertain. Germline V gene data show CDR1 as SGHVS and CDR2 as FNYEAQ. V lost 5 bases and J 0 bases, leaving 7 bases between the germline ends. CDR3 length: 13 amino acids. The chain's CDR3 is CASSADLNTEAFF. CDR3 DNA sequence: TGTGCCAGCAGCGCCGACCTGAACACTGAAGCTTTCTTT.

The chain carries TRBV10-2 and TRBJ2-3; tentative D call: TRBD2 (5 bases). Trimming stripped 6 bases from V and 4 bases from J, with 17 bases between. Germline V gene data show CDR1 as WSHSY and CDR2 as SAAADI. The CDR3 covers 15 residues. CDR3 coding DNA: TGCGCCAGCAGGGAGGTCCCGGAAGCCCCAGATACGCAGTATTTT. Translation gives CASREVPEAPDTQYF.

The chain couples TRBV5-1 to TRBJ1-1; D might be TRBD1 (5 bases). This CDR3 has 12 residues. V was clipped by 4 bases and J by 1 base, with 5 bases between them. CDR1 is SGHRS, CDR2 YFSETQ, per germline. DNA of the CDR3: TGCGCCAGCAGCAGGGGGAACACTGAAGCTTTCTTT. Its translation: CASSRGNTEAFF.

The chain combines TRBV27 with TRBJ1-2; TRBD1 matches 7 bases. Germline assignment: CDR1 MNHEY and CDR2 SMNVEV (reference sequence). With 5 bases clipped from V and 6 bases from J, the junction kept 12 bases outside the gene matches. The CDR3 runs 15 residues. The CDR3 DNA follows: TGTGCCAGCAGTCCCCAGACAGGGTGGAAGGATGGCTACACCTTC. It specifies CASSPQTGWKDGYTF.

The gene calls are TRBV5-4 and TRBJ2-5, with D possibly being TRBD1 or TRBD2 (5 bases each). Trimming removed 4 bases from V and 5 bases from J, with 15 bases in between. Germline CDR1 is SGHNT and CDR2 is YYREEE (reference sequence). The CDR3 covers 14 residues. CDR3 coding DNA: TGTGCCAGCAGCCCTGGGGGTAGCGAGGAGACCCAGTACTTC. It translates to CASSPGGSEETQYF.

CDR3 sequence reads: CASGASGGPGTGELFF. CDR3 coding DNA: TGTGCCAGCGGTGCAAGCGGGGGGCCCGGCACCGGGGAGCTGTTTTTT. The J gene is TRBJ2-2, the V gene TRBV28; TRBD2 agrees at 9 bases. The V gene's germline CDR1 is MDHEN and CDR2 SYDVKM. The CDR3 covers 16 residues. J lost 4 bases, V lost 8 bases, and 11 bases had no gene match. The variable domain in full, completed from reference TRBV28 and TRBJ2-2, reads DVKVTQSSRYLVKRTGEKVFLECVQDMDHENMFWYRQDPGLGLRLIYFSYDVKMKEKGDIPEGYSVSREKKERFSLILESASTNQTSMYLCASGASGGPGTGELFFGEGSRLTVL.

J is TRBJ1-5 and V is TRBV7-2; 11 nucleotides line up with TRBD1. CDR1 SGHTA and CDR2 FQGNSA come from the germline V gene. The CDR3 has 15 amino acids. Trimming at V came to 3 bases and at J to 5 bases, leaving 3 bases not matched to a gene. CDR3 sequence (DNA): TGTGCCAGCAGCTTCGGGACAGGGGGATATCAGCCCCAGCATTTT. This encodes CASSFGTGGYQPQHF.

The chain carries TRBV9 and TRBJ2-2; 8 bases map to TRBD2. CDR1 and CDR2 from the germline V gene are SGDLS and YYNGEE. The CDR3 is made up of 14 amino acids. The V and J ends lost 6 bases and 3 bases, in that order; junction bases with no gene match: 4. The CDR3 reads CASKRAGDTGELFF. The CDR3 bases are TGTGCCAGCAAGAGAGCGGGGGACACCGGGGAGCTGTTTTTT.

The V and J genes are TRBV9 and TRBJ2-1, with TRBD1 identical over 9 bases. J was trimmed by 7 bases and V by 4 bases; bases with no gene match: 6. CDR1 is SGDLS and CDR2 is YYNGEE in the germline V gene. This CDR3 contains 14 residues. CDR3 DNA sequence: TGTGCCAGCAGCCCCCGGGACAGGGAGAATGAGCAGTTCTTC. Amino acids: CASSPRDRENEQFF.

V is TRBV6-5 and J is TRBJ2-7, with 9 bases identical to TRBD1. Unmatched junction bases numbered 1, after V lost 6 bases and J lost 1 base. Germline CDR1 is MNHEY and CDR2 is SVGAGI. This CDR3 contains 13 residues. CDR3 DNA sequence: TGTGCCAGCAGGACAGGGGGGTCCTACGAGCAGTACTTC. Amino acids: CASRTGGSYEQYF.

The CDR3, as DNA: TGTGCCACCAGTCCGGGACAGGTGAACCCTGAGCAGTTCTTC. It encodes CATSPGQVNPEQFF. The chain links TRBV15 to TRBJ2-1; 8 nucleotides align to TRBD1. Trimming cost V 6 bases and J 9 bases; bases outside gene matches: 10. The CDR3 spans 14 residues. Germline CDR1 LNHNV, CDR2 YYDKDF (reference sequence).

The chain employs TRBV6-1 and TRBJ1-1, with D possibly being TRBD1 (6 bases). The V and J ends lost 7 bases and 6 bases respectively, with 15 bases between them. Germline lookup yields CDR1 MNHNS and CDR2 SASEGT. There are 13 residues in the CDR3. The CDR3 DNA sequence: TGTGCCAGCAAAAAAGAGGGGGGCTCTGAAGCTTTCTTT. Translating gives CASKKEGGSEAFF.

The V call is TRBV18, the J call TRBJ2-7; D remains unclear. The germline V and J ends were trimmed by 5 bases and 6 bases, with 20 bases remaining between them. CDR3 length: 15 residues. The germline V gene has CDR1 KGHSH and CDR2 LQKENI. In DNA form, the CDR3 reads TGTGCCAGCTCATCCTTAGACAATCCAGCGTTCGAGCAGTACTTC. Translating gives CASSSLDNPAFEQYF.

This clone was recorded once. This sequence joins TRBV7-9 and TRBJ2-6; no clear D gene. The CDR3 extends over 13 amino acids. Looked up from germline, CDR1 is SEHNR and CDR2 is FQNEAQ (reference sequence). V lost 2 bases and J 9 bases, leaving 8 bases between the germline ends. CDR3: CASSLPDVNVLTF. The CDR3 nucleotides read TGTGCCAGCAGCTTACCGGACGTCAACGTCCTGACTTTC.

This chain links TRBV7-3 with TRBJ2-3, with D possibly called TRBD1 or TRBD2 (5 bases each). CDR1 SGHTA and CDR2 FQGTGA come from the germline V gene. The CDR3 spans 16 residues. The germline V and J ends were trimmed by 0 bases and 3 bases, with 13 bases remaining between them. CDR3 coding DNA: TGTGCCAGCAGCTTAACTTCAGACGGGGCTACAGATACGCAGTATTTT. This translates into CASSLTSDGATDTQYF.

This clone occurred once. This chain uses TRBV2 with TRBJ2-5; D is ambiguous. Germline CDR1 and CDR2: SNHLY and FYNNEI. V was cut by 0 bases and J by 14 bases, with 13 bases left in between. The CDR3 totals 12 residues. As DNA, the CDR3 is TGTGCCAGCAGTGAAGCGGTGACGCACGCATACTTC. As protein: CASSEAVTHAYF. The variable domain in full, completed from reference TRBV2 and TRBJ2-5, reads EPEVTQTPSHQVTQMGQEVILRCVPISNHLYFYWYRQILGQKVEFLVSFYNNEISEKSEIFDDQFSVERPDGSNFTLKIRSTKLEDSAMYFCASSEAVTHAYFGPGTRLLVL.

The chain joins TRBV13 to TRBJ1-5; TRBD1 agrees at 12 bases. Trimming at V came to 6 bases and at J to 5 bases, leaving 5 bases not matched to a gene. CDR3 length: 15 amino acids. Looked up from germline, CDR1 is PRHDT and CDR2 is FYEKMQ (reference sequence). The CDR3 bases are TGTGCCAGCAGAGAGGGGACAGGGGGCTATCAGCCCCAGCATTTT. Translated: CASREGTGGYQPQHF.

This chain uses TRBV5-6 with TRBJ1-1; D gene ambiguous. This CDR3 region has 14 residues. Between the trimmed V and J ends, which lost 0 bases and 0 bases, there was a span of 6 bases. In germline, CDR1 is SGHDT, CDR2 YYEEEE. As DNA, the CDR3 is TGTGCCAGCAGCTTGGGCACCTTGAACACTGAAGCTTTCTTT. This encodes CASSLGTLNTEAFF.

The CDR3 sequence: CASSLVVRVAGGRTDTQYF. CDR3 DNA sequence: TGTGCCAGCAGCTTAGTAGTTCGAGTAGCGGGGGGCCGCACAGATACGCAGTATTTT. The rearrangement joins TRBV7-6 to TRBJ2-3, with 10 bases matching TRBD2. Trimming at V came to 1 base and at J to 1 base, leaving 11 bases not matched to a gene. This CDR3 is built from 19 residues. CDR1 is SGHVS and CDR2 is FNYEAQ in the germline V gene.

CDR3 region: CACGRGEQYF. CDR3 in DNA: TGTGCTTGCGGGCGTGGCGAGCAGTACTTC. This sequence joins TRBV7-2 and TRBJ2-7, with D perhaps matching TRBD2 (5 bases). CDR3 size: 10 residues. CDR1 SGHTA and CDR2 FQGNSA come from the germline V gene.

The CDR3 region has the DNA TGCGCCAGCAGCCAAGTACTGGGGGTACTGTCCTACAATGAGCAGTTCTTC. Translation gives CASSQVLGVLSYNEQFF. This sequence joins TRBV4-3 and TRBJ2-1; the D gene could be TRBD1 or TRBD2 (5 bases each). Germline V gives CDR1 LGHNA, CDR2 YSLEER. V shed 1 base and J shed 1 base, with 14 bases lying between them. The CDR3 sequence is 17 residues long.

The chain joins TRBV5-5 to TRBJ2-7; D may be TRBD1 (5 bases). The germline V gene has CDR1 SGHKS and CDR2 YYEKEE (reference sequence). V lost 4 bases and J 0 bases, leaving 11 bases between the germline ends. The CDR3 length is 14 residues. The CDR3 reads CASSRQPYSYEQYF. The CDR3 nucleotides read TGTGCCAGCAGCCGACAGCCATACTCCTACGAGCAGTACTTC. The variable domain in full, completed from reference TRBV5-5 and TRBJ2-7, reads DAGVTQSPTHLIKTRGQQVTLRCSPISGHKSVSWYQQVLGQGPQFIFQYYEKEERGRGNFPDRFSARQFPNYSSELNVNALLLGDSALYLCASSRQPYSYEQYFGPGTRLTVT.